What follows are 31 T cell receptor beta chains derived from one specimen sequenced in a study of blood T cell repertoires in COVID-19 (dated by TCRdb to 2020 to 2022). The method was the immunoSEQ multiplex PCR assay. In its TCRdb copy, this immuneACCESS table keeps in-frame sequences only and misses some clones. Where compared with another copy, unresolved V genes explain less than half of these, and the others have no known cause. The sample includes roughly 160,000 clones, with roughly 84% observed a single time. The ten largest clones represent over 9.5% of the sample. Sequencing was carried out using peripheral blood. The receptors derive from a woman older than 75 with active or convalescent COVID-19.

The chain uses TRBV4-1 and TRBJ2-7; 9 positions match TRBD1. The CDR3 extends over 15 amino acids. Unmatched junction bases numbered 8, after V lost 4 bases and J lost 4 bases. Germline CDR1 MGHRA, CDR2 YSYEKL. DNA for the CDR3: TGCGCCAGCAGCCCTTCCGGGACAGGGACTTACGAGCAGTACTTC. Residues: CASSPSGTGTYEQYF.

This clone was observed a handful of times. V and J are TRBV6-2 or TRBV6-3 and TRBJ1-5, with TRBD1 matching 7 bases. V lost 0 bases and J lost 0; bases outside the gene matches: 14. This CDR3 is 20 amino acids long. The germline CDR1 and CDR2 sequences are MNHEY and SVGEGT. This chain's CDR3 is CASSYSFHQGGQYSNQPQHF. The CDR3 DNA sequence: TGTGCCAGCAGTTACTCGTTCCATCAGGGGGGCCAGTATAGCAATCAGCCCCAGCATTTT.

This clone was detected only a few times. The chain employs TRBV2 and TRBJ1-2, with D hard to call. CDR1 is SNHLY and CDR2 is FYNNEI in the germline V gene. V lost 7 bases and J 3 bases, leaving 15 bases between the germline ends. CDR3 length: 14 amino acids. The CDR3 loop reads CASTDRDPYYGYTF. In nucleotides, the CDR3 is TGTGCCAGCACTGACCGGGATCCCTACTATGGCTACACCTTC.

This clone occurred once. CDR3 in amino acids: CASSMKQGGYEQYF. CDR3 in DNA: TGTGCCAGTAGTATGAAACAGGGGGGCTACGAGCAGTACTTC. The J gene is TRBJ2-7, the V gene TRBV19, with TRBD1 matching over 8 bases. The germline gives CDR1 LNHDA, CDR2 SQIVND (reference sequence). The CDR3 has 14 amino acids. The V and J ends lost 3 bases and 3 bases, in that order; junction bases with no gene match: 4.

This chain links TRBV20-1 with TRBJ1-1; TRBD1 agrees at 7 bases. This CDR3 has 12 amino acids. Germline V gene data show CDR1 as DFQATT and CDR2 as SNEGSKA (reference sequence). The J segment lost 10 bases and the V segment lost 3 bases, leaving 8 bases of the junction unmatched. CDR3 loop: CSASGVTGSAFF. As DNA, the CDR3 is TGCAGTGCTAGTGGGGTGACAGGGTCAGCTTTCTTT.

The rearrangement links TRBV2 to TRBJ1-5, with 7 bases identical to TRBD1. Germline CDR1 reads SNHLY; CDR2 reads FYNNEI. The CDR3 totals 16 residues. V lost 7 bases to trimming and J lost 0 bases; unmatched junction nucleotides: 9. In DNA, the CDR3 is TGTGCCAGCAAACCAGGACAGGAGTATAGCAATCAGCCCCAGCATTTT. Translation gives CASKPGQEYSNQPQHF.

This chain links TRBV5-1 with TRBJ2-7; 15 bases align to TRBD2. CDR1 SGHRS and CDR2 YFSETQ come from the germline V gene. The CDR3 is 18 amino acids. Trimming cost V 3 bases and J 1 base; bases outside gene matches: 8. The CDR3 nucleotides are TGCGCCAGCAGCTCCGGACTAGCGGGAGGGCCTAAGTCCTACGAGCAGTACTTC. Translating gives CASSSGLAGGPKSYEQYF.

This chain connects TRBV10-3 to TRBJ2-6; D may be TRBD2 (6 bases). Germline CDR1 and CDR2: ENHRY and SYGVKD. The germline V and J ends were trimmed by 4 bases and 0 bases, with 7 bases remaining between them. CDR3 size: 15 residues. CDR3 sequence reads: CAISGGVSGANVLTF. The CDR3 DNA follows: TGTGCCATCAGTGGGGGGGTCTCTGGGGCCAACGTCCTGACTTTC.

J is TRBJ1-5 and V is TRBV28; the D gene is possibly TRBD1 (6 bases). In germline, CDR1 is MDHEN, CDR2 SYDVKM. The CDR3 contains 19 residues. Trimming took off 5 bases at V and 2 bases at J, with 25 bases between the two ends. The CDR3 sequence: CASSTPKSRGFNRNQPQHF. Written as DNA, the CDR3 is TGTGCCAGCAGTACCCCAAAGTCCAGGGGATTTAATCGCAATCAGCCCCAGCATTTT.

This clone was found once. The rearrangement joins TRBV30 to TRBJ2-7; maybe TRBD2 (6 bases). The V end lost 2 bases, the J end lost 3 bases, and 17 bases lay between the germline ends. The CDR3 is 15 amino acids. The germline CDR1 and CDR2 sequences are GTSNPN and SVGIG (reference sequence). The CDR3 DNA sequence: TGTGCCTGGAGTAATCTGGCTAGCGCACACTACGAGCAGTACTTC. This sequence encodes CAWSNLASAHYEQYF.

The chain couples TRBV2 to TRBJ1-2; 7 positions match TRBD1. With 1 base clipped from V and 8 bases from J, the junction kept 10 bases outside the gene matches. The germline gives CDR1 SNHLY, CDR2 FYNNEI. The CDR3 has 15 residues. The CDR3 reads CASSEGYRGPMGYTF. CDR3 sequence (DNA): TGTGCCAGCAGTGAAGGGTACAGGGGCCCTATGGGCTACACCTTC.

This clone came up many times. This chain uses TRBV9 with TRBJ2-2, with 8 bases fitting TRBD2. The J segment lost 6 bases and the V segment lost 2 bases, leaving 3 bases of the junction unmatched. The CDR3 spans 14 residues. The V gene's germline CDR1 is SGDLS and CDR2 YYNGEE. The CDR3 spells CASSVYGRAGELFF. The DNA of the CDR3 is TGTGCCAGCAGCGTTTACGGGAGGGCCGGGGAGCTGTTTTTT. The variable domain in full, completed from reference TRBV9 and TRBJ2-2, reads DSGVTQTPKHLITATGQRVTLRCSPRSGDLSVYWYQQSLDQGLQFLIQYYNGEERAKGNILERFSAQQFPDLHSELNLSSLELGDSALYFCASSVYGRAGELFFGEGSRLTVL.

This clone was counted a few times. The CDR3 is CASGRWGDPNSPLHF. In DNA form, the CDR3 reads TGTGCCAGCGGACGTTGGGGGGACCCTAATTCACCCCTCCACTTT. This chain joins TRBV9 and TRBJ1-6; D is possibly TRBD1 (5 bases). The CDR3 consists of 15 residues. With 7 bases removed from V and 6 bases from J, the gap between germline ends came to 17 bases. Germline CDR1 reads SGDLS; CDR2 reads YYNGEE.

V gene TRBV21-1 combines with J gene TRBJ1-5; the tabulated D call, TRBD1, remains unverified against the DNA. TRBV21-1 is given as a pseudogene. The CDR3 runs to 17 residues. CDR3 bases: TGTGCCAGCAGCAAAGAAGGGACAGGGGGCTCTCATCAGCCCCAGCATTTT. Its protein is CASSKEGTGGSHQPQHF.

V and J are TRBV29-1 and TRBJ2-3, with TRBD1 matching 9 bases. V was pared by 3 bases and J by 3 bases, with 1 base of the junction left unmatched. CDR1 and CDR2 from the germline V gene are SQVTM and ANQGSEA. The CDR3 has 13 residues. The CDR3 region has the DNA TGCAGCGTTGAGACAGGGGGAACAGATACGCAGTATTTT. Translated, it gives CSVETGGTDTQYF.

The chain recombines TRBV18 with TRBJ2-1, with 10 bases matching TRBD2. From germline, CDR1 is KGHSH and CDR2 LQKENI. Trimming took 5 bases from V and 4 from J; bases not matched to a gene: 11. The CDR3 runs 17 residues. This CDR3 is CASSEGLARVSYNEQFF. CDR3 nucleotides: TGTGCCAGCTCAGAGGGACTAGCGCGGGTCTCATACAATGAGCAGTTCTTC. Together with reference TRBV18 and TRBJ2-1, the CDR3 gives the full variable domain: NAGVMQNPRHLVRRRGQEARLRCSPMKGHSHVYWYRQLPEEGLKFMVYLQKENIIDESGMPKERFSAEFPKEGPSILRIQQVVRGDSAAYFCASSEGLARVSYNEQFFGPGTRLTVL.

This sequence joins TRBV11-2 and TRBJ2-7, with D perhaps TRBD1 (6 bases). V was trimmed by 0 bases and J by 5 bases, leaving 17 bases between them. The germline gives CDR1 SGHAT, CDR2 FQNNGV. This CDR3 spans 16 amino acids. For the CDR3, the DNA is TGTGCCAGCAGCTTAGAAGAACAGGGTGATTTCGACGAGCAGTACTTC. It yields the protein CASSLEEQGDFDEQYF. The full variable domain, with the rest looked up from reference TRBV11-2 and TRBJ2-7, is EAGVAQSPRYKIIEKRQSVAFWCNPISGHATLYWYQQILGQGPKLLIQFQNNGVVDDSQLPKDRFSAERLKGVDSTLKIQPAKLEDSAVYLCASSLEEQGDFDEQYFGPGTRLTVT.

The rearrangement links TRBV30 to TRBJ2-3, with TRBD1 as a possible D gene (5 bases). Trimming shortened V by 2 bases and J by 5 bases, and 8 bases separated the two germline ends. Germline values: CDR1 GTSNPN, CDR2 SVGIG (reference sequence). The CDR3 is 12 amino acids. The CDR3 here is CAWSYRGDTQYF. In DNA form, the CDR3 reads TGTGCCTGGAGTTATAGGGGAGATACGCAGTATTTT.

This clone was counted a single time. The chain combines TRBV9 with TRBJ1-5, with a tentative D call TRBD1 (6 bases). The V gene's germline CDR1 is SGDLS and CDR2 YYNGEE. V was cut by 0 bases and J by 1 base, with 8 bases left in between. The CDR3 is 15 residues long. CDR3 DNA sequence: TGTGCCAGCAGCGTAGACGGGACAAGCAATCAGCCCCAGCATTTT. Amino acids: CASSVDGTSNQPQHF.

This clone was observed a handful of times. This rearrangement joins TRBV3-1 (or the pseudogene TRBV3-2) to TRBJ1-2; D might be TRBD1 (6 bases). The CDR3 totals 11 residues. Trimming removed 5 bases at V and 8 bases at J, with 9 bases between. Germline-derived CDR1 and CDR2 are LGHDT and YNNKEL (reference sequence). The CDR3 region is CASSSGEGYTF. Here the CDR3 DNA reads TGTGCCAGCAGCTCAGGGGAGGGCTACACCTTC.

The CDR3 DNA sequence: TGTGCCAGCAGTTTTTCAAGCACAGATACGCAGTATTTT. Translation: CASSFSSTDTQYF. The genes are TRBV27 and TRBJ2-3; no firm D call. V lost 3 bases and J lost 0, with 4 bases in between. The CDR3 has 13 residues. The germline V gene encodes CDR1 MNHEY and CDR2 SMNVEV (reference sequence).

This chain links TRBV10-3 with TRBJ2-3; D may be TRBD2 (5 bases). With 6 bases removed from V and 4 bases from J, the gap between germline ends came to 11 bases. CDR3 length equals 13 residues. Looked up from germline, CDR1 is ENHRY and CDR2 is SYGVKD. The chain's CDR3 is CAIRGSSPDTQYF. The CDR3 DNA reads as TGTGCCATCAGGGGGAGTTCCCCAGATACGCAGTATTTT.

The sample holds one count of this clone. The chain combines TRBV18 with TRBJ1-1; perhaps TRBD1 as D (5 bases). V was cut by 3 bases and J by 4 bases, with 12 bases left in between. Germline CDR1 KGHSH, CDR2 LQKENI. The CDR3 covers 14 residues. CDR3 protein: CASSPINGGTEAFF. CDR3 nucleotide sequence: TGTGCCAGCTCACCGATAAACGGGGGCACTGAAGCTTTCTTT.

The CDR3 sequence is CASGDSGTNEKLFF. The CDR3 DNA follows: TGTGCCAGCGGCGACTCAGGGACTAATGAAAAACTGTTTTTT. The chain carries TRBV9 and TRBJ1-4; D may be TRBD1 (5 bases). Trimming left V 7 bases short and J 2 bases short, with 12 bases between. Germline-derived CDR1 and CDR2 are SGDLS and YYNGEE. The CDR3 consists of 14 residues.

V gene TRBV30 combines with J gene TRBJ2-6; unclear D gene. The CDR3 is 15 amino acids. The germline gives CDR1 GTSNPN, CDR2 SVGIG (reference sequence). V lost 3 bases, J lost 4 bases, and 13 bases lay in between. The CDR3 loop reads CAWSPPSAGANVLTF. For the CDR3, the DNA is TGTGCCTGGAGCCCCCCCAGTGCCGGGGCCAACGTCCTGACTTTC. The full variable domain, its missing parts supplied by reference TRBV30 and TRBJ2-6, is SQTIHQWPATLVQPVGSPLSLECTVEGTSNPNLYWYRQAAGRGLQLLFYSVGIGQISSEVPQNLSASRPQDRQFILSSKKLLLSDSGFYLCAWSPPSAGANVLTFGAGSRLTVL.

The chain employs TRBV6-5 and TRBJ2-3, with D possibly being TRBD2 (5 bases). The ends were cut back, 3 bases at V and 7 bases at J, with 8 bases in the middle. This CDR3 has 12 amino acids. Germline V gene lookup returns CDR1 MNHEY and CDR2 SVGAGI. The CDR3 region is CASSYRGYTQYF. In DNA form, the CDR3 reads TGTGCCAGCAGTTATCGCGGGTATACGCAGTATTTT.

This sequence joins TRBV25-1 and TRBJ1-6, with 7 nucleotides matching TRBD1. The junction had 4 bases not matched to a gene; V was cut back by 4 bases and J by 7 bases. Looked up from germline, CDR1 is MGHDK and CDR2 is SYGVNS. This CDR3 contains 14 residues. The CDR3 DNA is TGTGCCAGCAGTGCGGGACAGAAGAATTCACCCCTCCACTTT. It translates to CASSAGQKNSPLHF.

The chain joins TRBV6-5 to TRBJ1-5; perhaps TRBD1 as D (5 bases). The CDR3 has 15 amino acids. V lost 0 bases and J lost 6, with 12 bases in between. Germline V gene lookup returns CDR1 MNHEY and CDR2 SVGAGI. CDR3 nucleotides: TGTGCCAGCAGTTACTCGCAGGGTGAAGGTCAGCCCCAGCATTTT. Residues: CASSYSQGEGQPQHF.

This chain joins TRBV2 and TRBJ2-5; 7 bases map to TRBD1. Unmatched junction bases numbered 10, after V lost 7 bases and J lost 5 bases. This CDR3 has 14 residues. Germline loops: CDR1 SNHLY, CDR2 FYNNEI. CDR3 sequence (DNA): TGTGCCAGCAATTTCGTAGGGGGCCGGGAGACCCAGTACTTC. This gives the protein CASNFVGGRETQYF.

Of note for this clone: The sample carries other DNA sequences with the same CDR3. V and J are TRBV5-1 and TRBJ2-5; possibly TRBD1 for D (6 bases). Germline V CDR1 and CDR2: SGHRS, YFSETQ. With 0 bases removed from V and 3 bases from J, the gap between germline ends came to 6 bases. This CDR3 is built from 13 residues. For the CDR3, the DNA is TGCGCCAGCAGCTTGGAGGGGGAAGAGACCCAGTACTTC. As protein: CASSLEGEETQYF.

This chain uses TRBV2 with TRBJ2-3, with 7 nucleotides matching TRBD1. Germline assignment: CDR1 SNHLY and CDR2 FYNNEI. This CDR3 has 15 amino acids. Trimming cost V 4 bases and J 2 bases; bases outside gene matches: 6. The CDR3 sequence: CASSAEGGFTDTQYF. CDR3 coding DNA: TGTGCCAGCAGTGCAGAAGGGGGCTTCACAGATACGCAGTATTTT.